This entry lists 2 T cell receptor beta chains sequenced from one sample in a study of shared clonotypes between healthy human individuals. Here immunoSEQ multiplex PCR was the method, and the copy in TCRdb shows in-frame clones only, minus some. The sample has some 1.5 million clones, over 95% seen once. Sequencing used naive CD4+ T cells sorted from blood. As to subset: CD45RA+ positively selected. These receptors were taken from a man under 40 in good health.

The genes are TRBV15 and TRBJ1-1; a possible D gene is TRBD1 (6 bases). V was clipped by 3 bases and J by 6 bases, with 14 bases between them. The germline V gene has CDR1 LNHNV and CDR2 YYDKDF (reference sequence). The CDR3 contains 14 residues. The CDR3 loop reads CATSRGTGFAEAFF. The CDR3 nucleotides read TGTGCCACCAGCAGGGGAACAGGGTTCGCTGAAGCTTTCTTT.

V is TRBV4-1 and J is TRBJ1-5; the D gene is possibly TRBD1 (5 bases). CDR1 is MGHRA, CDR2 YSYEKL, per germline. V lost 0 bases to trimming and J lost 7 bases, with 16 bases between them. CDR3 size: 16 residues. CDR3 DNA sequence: TGCGCCAGCAGCCAAGAGACTGGGGGAGGGAGCCAGCCCCAGCATTTT. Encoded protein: CASSQETGGGSQPQHF.